This T cell receptor beta chain was profiled in a study of T cell repertoires in cytomegalovirus infection. Across the study: TCR beta signatures that were public indicated CMV infection and matching HLA type. Overall study results and limits: There were carriers of CMV plus the relevant HLA, and cumulative public TCR beta family frequency identified them. Clonotype analysis showed dominance of the ex vivo response by HLA-C-restricted CMV-specific TCR beta clonotypes.

This clonotype was picked up a small number of times. Its antigen is unknown. The CDR3 sequence is 15 residues long. Germline loops: CDR1 MNHNS, CDR2 SASEGT. The germline V and J ends were trimmed by 6 bases and 0 bases, with 13 bases remaining between them. TCRdb re-called the reads with MiXCR, one entry per CDR3 protein. The sample consists of 310,000 or so distinct CDR3 sequences, about a sixth of them appearing once. This chain uses TRBV6-1 with TRBJ2-3, with D possibly TRBD2 on 5 matching bases. The sequenced material came from PBMCs. This clonotype was sampled from a human donor in good health (CMV status not recorded). Some clones in this sample may be carry-over from other donors' samples. The CDR3 spells CASRDFTSSTDTQYF. The DNA of the CDR3 is TGTGCCAGCAGGGACTTTACAAGTAGCACAGATACGCAGTATTTT.